These 5 T cell receptor beta chains came from one sample sequenced in a study of blood T cell repertoires in COVID-19. Some clones are missing from TCRdb's copy, which holds only in-frame ones; the method was immunoSEQ multiplex PCR. Of about 180,000 clones in the sample, about 81% were seen once. The sample consisted of peripheral blood. The receptor source for this set is a woman between 65 and 79 years old with acute or convalescent COVID-19.

V usage is TRBV4-2 and J usage is TRBJ1-1; D might be TRBD1 (6 bases). Germline CDR1 is LGHNA and CDR2 is YNFKEQ. Trimming removed 2 bases from V and 0 bases from J, with 10 bases in between. The CDR3 runs 15 residues. CDR3 sequence reads: CASSQMDSMNTEAFF. The CDR3 DNA follows: TGTGCCAGCAGCCAAATGGACAGCATGAACACTGAAGCTTTCTTT.

The CDR3 DNA is TGTGCCAGCAGCTTTGGGAGGCAAATCTACACCTTC. Its protein product is CASSFGRQIYTF. This chain connects TRBV5-6 to TRBJ1-2, with D hard to call. V was trimmed by 2 bases and J by 10 bases, leaving 12 bases between them. Germline-derived CDR1 and CDR2 are SGHDT and YYEEEE. The CDR3 is 12 residues long.

V and J are TRBV18 and TRBJ2-3; tentative D call: TRBD2 (5 bases). Germline V CDR1 and CDR2: KGHSH, LQKENI. The ends were cut back, 2 bases at V and 0 bases at J, with 12 bases in the middle. This CDR3 comprises 16 residues. CDR3 nucleotide sequence: TGTGCCAGCTCACCAACTGACTACCCTAGCACAGATACGCAGTATTTT. Translating gives CASSPTDYPSTDTQYF.

The V call is TRBV5-1, the J call TRBJ2-5, with D tentatively TRBD1 (6 bases). There are 15 residues in the CDR3. CDR1 is SGHRS and CDR2 is YFSETQ in the germline V gene. Trimming took 2 bases from V and 4 from J, leaving 15 bases between them. The CDR3 reads CASSLEGVVGETQYF. CDR3 nucleotide sequence: TGCGCCAGCAGCTTAGAGGGGGTGGTTGGAGAGACCCAGTACTTC.

This clone has only a few counts. This chain links TRBV7-4 with TRBJ2-2; 8 bases map to TRBD1. The length of the CDR3 is 14 residues. J lost 7 bases, V lost 5 bases, and 6 bases had no gene match. In germline, CDR1 is SGHVT, CDR2 SQSDAQ. DNA for the CDR3: TGTGCCAGCAGCCGGACAGGGAATGGCGGGGAGCTGTTTTTT. Its translation: CASSRTGNGGELFF.